This passage covers 25 T cell receptor beta chains from one sample sequenced in a study of blood T cell repertoires in COVID-19. Repertoires were generated with immunoSEQ multiplex PCR, while TCRdb's copy carries only in-frame clones and drops some. The sample has approximately 99,000 clones; 80% to 90% are singletons. The sample taken for sequencing was peripheral blood. The receptors shown here come from a human donor in a cohort sampled during active COVID-19.

The chain employs TRBV11-2 and TRBJ2-3, with D perhaps matching TRBD2 (6 bases). Trimming removed 0 bases at V and 5 bases at J, with 18 bases between. Germline CDR1 and CDR2: SGHAT and FQNNGV. The CDR3 is 17 residues long. The CDR3 DNA reads TGTGCCAGCAGCTTAGATGGGGTAGCGGTATGGGGAGATACGCAGTATTTT. This gives the protein CASSLDGVAVWGDTQYF.

J is TRBJ2-5 and V is TRBV4-1; a weak D match, TRBD1 (5 bases). Germline CDR1 MGHRA, CDR2 YSYEKL. CDR3 length equals 17 residues. Trimming cost V 1 base and J 3 bases, with 18 bases left between them. CDR3 bases: TGCGCCAGCAGCCAAGGTCAGGGAAGGGCACCAAAAGAGACCCAGTACTTC. This gives the protein CASSQGQGRAPKETQYF.

V usage is TRBV2 and J usage is TRBJ2-7; D might be TRBD2 (6 bases). CDR3 length: 14 amino acids. V lost 8 bases to trimming and J lost 3 bases, with 17 bases between them. Germline lookup yields CDR1 SNHLY and CDR2 FYNNEI. CDR3 DNA: TGTGCCAGCGATGGGGGGAGTTCGGTCTACGAGCAGTACTTC. Protein product: CASDGGSSVYEQYF.

V and J are TRBV7-9 and TRBJ2-1; 13 bases line up with TRBD2. The CDR3 is 19 amino acids. V lost 5 bases and J lost 8; bases outside the gene matches: 18. The germline V gene has CDR1 SEHNR and CDR2 FQNEAQ (reference sequence). CDR3 sequence reads: CASSHIIGGLAGVADEQFF. The CDR3 region has the DNA TGTGCCAGCAGCCATATCATAGGTGGACTAGCGGGAGTGGCGGATGAGCAGTTCTTC.

This sequence joins TRBV6-2 or TRBV6-3 and TRBJ2-1; 10 bases fit TRBD2. J was trimmed by 7 bases and V by 2 bases; bases with no gene match: 5. This CDR3 region has 15 residues. In germline, CDR1 is MNHEY, CDR2 SVGEGT. CDR3 residues: CASSYPGLAFNEQFF. CDR3 in DNA: TGTGCCAGCAGTTACCCGGGACTAGCGTTTAATGAGCAGTTCTTC.

This rearrangement joins TRBV19 to TRBJ1-6; maybe TRBD1 (6 bases). Germline loops: CDR1 LNHDA, CDR2 SQIVND (reference sequence). Trimming cost V 1 base and J 9 bases, with 10 bases left between them. The CDR3 is made up of 14 amino acids. The CDR3 loop reads CASSIGRDTSPLHF. The CDR3 coding sequence is TGTGCCAGTAGTATAGGTCGGGACACTTCACCCCTCCACTTT. Using reference TRBV19 and TRBJ1-6 for the parts outside the CDR3, the full variable domain is DGGITQSPKYLFRKEGQNVTLSCEQNLNHDAMYWYRQDPGQGLRLIYYSQIVNDFQKGDIAEGYSVSREKKESFPLTVTSAQKNPTAFYLCASSIGRDTSPLHFGNGTRLTVT.

This chain joins TRBV5-1 and TRBJ2-3; maybe TRBD1 (6 bases). This CDR3 region has 14 residues. Trimming left V 7 bases short and J 2 bases short, with 14 bases between. CDR1 and CDR2 (germline): SGHRS, YFSETQ. This chain's CDR3 is CASPTAGDTDTQYF. The CDR3 region has the DNA TGCGCCAGCCCCACGGCAGGGGACACAGATACGCAGTATTTT.

The chain joins TRBV5-1 to TRBJ2-7; 7 positions match TRBD2. V lost 4 bases and J lost 11; bases outside the gene matches: 15. Per germline, CDR1 SGHRS and CDR2 YFSETQ. This CDR3 is built from 14 residues. This CDR3 is CASSPSRGGEVEYF. CDR3 nucleotides: TGCGCCAGCAGCCCCTCCCGGGGAGGGGAGGTCGAGTACTTC.

The V and J genes are TRBV21-1 and TRBJ2-1; the DNA was not compared with TRBD2, the D call given in the table. TRBV21-1 is an annotated pseudogene. The CDR3 loop spans 13 amino acids. The CDR3 DNA is TGTGCCAGCAGCATAAGCGGGAGAGGGGAGCAGTTCTTC. This encodes CASSISGRGEQFF.

V and J are TRBV6-2 or TRBV6-3 and TRBJ1-5, with 9 nucleotides matching TRBD1. The CDR3 is 14 amino acids. Looked up from germline, CDR1 is MNHEY and CDR2 is SVGEGT. V trimming: 5 bases; J trimming: 6 bases; junction bases outside the gene matches: 5. The CDR3 loop reads CASSGDRASQPQHF. The CDR3 nucleotides are TGTGCCAGCAGTGGGGACAGGGCTAGTCAGCCCCAGCATTTT.

The rearrangement joins TRBV6-6 to TRBJ1-1; no firm D call. The CDR3 loop spans 15 amino acids. Germline values: CDR1 MNHNY, CDR2 SVGAGI (reference sequence). V was clipped by 7 bases and J by 1 base, with 16 bases between them. This chain's CDR3 is CASTHSWGGNTEAFF. Written as DNA, the CDR3 is TGTGCCAGCACCCACTCCTGGGGAGGGAACACTGAAGCTTTCTTT.

The CDR3 loop is CASSVVGDAYEQYF. CDR3 nucleotides: TGTGCCAGCAGCGTAGTTGGAGATGCTTACGAGCAGTACTTC. The chain joins TRBV9 to TRBJ2-7; D gene uncertain. Trimming removed 0 bases at V and 4 bases at J, with 11 bases between. Germline loops: CDR1 SGDLS, CDR2 YYNGEE. The CDR3 length is 14 residues.

This clone is medium-sized within its sample. This chain uses TRBV12-5 with TRBJ2-2; D unclear. V shed 6 bases and J shed 1 base, with 21 bases lying between them. CDR3 size: 18 residues. Germline CDR1 LGHNT, CDR2 FRNRAP. CDR3 nucleotides: TGTGCTAGTGGGAAAGGCCCTCGCGGAGCAAAGAACACCGGGGAGCTGTTTTTT. It specifies CASGKGPRGAKNTGELFF. The complete variable domain, with remaining parts taken from reference TRBV12-5 and TRBJ2-2, reads DARVTQTPRHKVTEMGQEVTMRCQPILGHNTVFWYRQTMMQGLELLAYFRNRAPLDDSGMPKDRFSAEMPDATLATLKIQPSEPRDSAVYFCASGKGPRGAKNTGELFFGEGSRLTVL.

V is TRBV5-6 and J is TRBJ2-5; 12 bases agree with TRBD2. The CDR3 covers 17 residues. Germline-derived CDR1 and CDR2 are SGHDT and YYEEEE. J was trimmed by 6 bases and V by 0 bases; bases with no gene match: 9. The CDR3 nucleotides read TGTGCCAGCAGCTTGGTTGAGACTAGCGGGAGTCGGAAGACCCAGTACTTC. This encodes CASSLVETSGSRKTQYF.

This chain uses TRBV7-2 with TRBJ2-7; TRBD2 matches at 13 bases. The junction had 7 bases not matched to a gene; V was cut back by 1 base and J by 4 bases. The CDR3 sequence is 17 residues long. From germline, CDR1 is SGHTA and CDR2 FQGNSA. This CDR3 reads CASSLVILAGGPYEQYF. The DNA for the CDR3 is TGTGCCAGCAGCTTAGTGATACTAGCGGGAGGGCCATACGAGCAGTACTTC.

Here the CDR3 reads CASSPKDPAGWTANTGELFF. In DNA, the CDR3 is TGTGCCAGCTCACCTAAAGACCCAGCGGGGTGGACCGCGAACACCGGGGAGCTGTTTTTT. This rearrangement joins TRBV18 to TRBJ2-2; 7 positions match TRBD2. The CDR3 has 20 amino acids. Losses at the gene ends were 3 bases for V and 0 bases for J; bases not matched to a gene: 16. Germline V gene sequence: CDR1 KGHSH, CDR2 LQKENI. Together with reference TRBV18 and TRBJ2-2, the CDR3 gives the full variable domain: NAGVMQNPRHLVRRRGQEARLRCSPMKGHSHVYWYRQLPEEGLKFMVYLQKENIIDESGMPKERFSAEFPKEGPSILRIQQVVRGDSAAYFCASSPKDPAGWTANTGELFFGEGSRLTVL.

The V and J genes are TRBV28 and TRBJ2-7; 8 bases match TRBD2. CDR3 length: 14 residues. V lost 7 bases, J lost 6 bases, and 11 bases stayed unmatched. CDR1 and CDR2 (germline): MDHEN, SYDVKM. The CDR3: CASIRTSLVGEQYF. DNA of the CDR3: TGTGCCAGCATCAGGACTAGCTTGGTGGGCGAGCAGTACTTC. The whole variable domain, filled in from reference TRBV28 and TRBJ2-7, reads DVKVTQSSRYLVKRTGEKVFLECVQDMDHENMFWYRQDPGLGLRLIYFSYDVKMKEKGDIPEGYSVSREKKERFSLILESASTNQTSMYLCASIRTSLVGEQYFGPGTRLTVT.

The chain is built from TRBV6-6 and TRBJ1-2, with a tentative D call TRBD1 (6 bases). In germline, CDR1 is MNHNY, CDR2 SVGAGI (reference sequence). V was shortened by 2 bases and J by 8 bases, with 18 bases between the two germline ends. CDR3 size: 15 residues. DNA of the CDR3: TGTGCCAGCAGTTACCAGGGGACCCATTCGGGGGGCTACACCTTC. Translated: CASSYQGTHSGGYTF.

The V call is TRBV20-1, the J call TRBJ2-7; the match to TRBD2 covers 10 bases. Germline trimming cut 3 bases from V and 1 base from J; bases unmatched to any gene: 9. Germline loops: CDR1 DFQATT, CDR2 SNEGSKA (reference sequence). This CDR3 spans 16 amino acids. The CDR3, as DNA: TGCAGTGCTAGTGCTGGACTAGCGGCAGGGTCCTACGAGCAGTACTTC. Its translation: CSASAGLAAGSYEQYF.

This sequence joins TRBV5-1 and TRBJ2-2; a weak D match, TRBD1 (5 bases). The CDR3 contains 14 residues. V was pared by 5 bases and J by 4 bases, with 12 bases between. Germline V lookup: CDR1 SGHRS, CDR2 YFSETQ. The CDR3 coding sequence is TGCGCCAGCAGGACGGCAGGGTCCACCGGGGAGCTGTTTTTT. It codes for CASRTAGSTGELFF. Using reference TRBV5-1 and TRBJ2-2 for the parts outside the CDR3, the full variable domain is KAGVTQTPRYLIKTRGQQVTLSCSPISGHRSVSWYQQTPGQGLQFLFEYFSETQRNKGNFPGRFSGRQFSNSRSEMNVSTLELGDSALYLCASRTAGSTGELFFGEGSRLTVL.

The CDR3 DNA sequence: TGTGCCAGCAGCTTAGGTACAGGGGATACCGGGGAGCTGTTTTTT. It specifies CASSLGTGDTGELFF. The rearrangement uses TRBV11-2 and TRBJ2-2; 7 bases are shared with TRBD1. V lost 1 base, J lost 5 bases, and 4 bases stayed unmatched. The CDR3 has 15 amino acids. The germline gives CDR1 SGHAT, CDR2 FQNNGV.

The chain is built from TRBV4-3 and TRBJ1-4; weak D call: TRBD1 (5 bases). The CDR3 spans 17 residues. Germline V lookup: CDR1 LGHNA, CDR2 YSLEER. Trimming cost V 1 base and J 6 bases, with 18 bases left between them. DNA of the CDR3: TGCGCCAGCAGCCAAGTCACGACGGGGGATTGGGATGAAAAACTGTTTTTT. Translated, it gives CASSQVTTGDWDEKLFF.

V usage is TRBV7-8 and J usage is TRBJ2-5, with TRBD1 matching 11 bases. The CDR3 totals 15 residues. Trimming removed 3 bases from V and 4 bases from J; junction bases left unmatched: 4. Germline CDR1 is SGHVS and CDR2 is FQNEAQ. The CDR3 DNA is TGTGCCAGCAGCTTCGGACAGGGGGCTTCAGAGACCCAGTACTTC. Translation: CASSFGQGASETQYF.

The rearrangement joins TRBV7-9 to TRBJ2-6; D perhaps matches TRBD2 (5 bases). V lost 0 bases and J 0 bases, leaving 9 bases between the germline ends. The CDR3 contains 17 residues. In germline, CDR1 is SEHNR, CDR2 FQNEAQ (reference sequence). The CDR3: CASSLARAYSGANVLTF. CDR3 bases: TGTGCCAGCAGCTTAGCGAGGGCCTACTCTGGGGCCAACGTCCTGACTTTC.

This rearrangement joins TRBV11-2 to TRBJ2-3; 7 bases line up with TRBD2. V was clipped by 1 base and J by 0 bases; unmatched bases: 1. There are 15 residues in the CDR3. Germline CDR1 and CDR2: SGHAT and FQNNGV. Written as DNA, the CDR3 is TGTGCCAGCAGCTTAGTGGGGGGGAGCACAGATACGCAGTATTTT. It translates to CASSLVGGSTDTQYF. Full variable domain (missing parts from reference TRBV11-2 and TRBJ2-3): EAGVAQSPRYKIIEKRQSVAFWCNPISGHATLYWYQQILGQGPKLLIQFQNNGVVDDSQLPKDRFSAERLKGVDSTLKIQPAKLEDSAVYLCASSLVGGSTDTQYFGPGTRLTVL.